This record covers a single TCR beta chain. No cognate antigen has been identified for it. The CDR3 is cut off 3 residues early in the read; its end comes from the germline J gene. The sample belongs to a study of T cell clonality in common variable immunodeficiency (dated by TCRdb to the mid-2010s). What the work shows at the level of the full study, not this receptor alone: It was noted by the authors that sequencing of the repertoires of T cell subpopulations would be needed to clarify the cause of the increased clonality in CVID. Healthy controls shared more TCRbeta clones with each other than CVID subjects shared among themselves (p < 0.0001). Even though DNA input was equal, the average per sample came to 65,000 to 100,000 unique sequences for controls compared with roughly 30,000 for CVID samples. Patient heterogeneity within the CVID cohort put limits on correlating repertoire features with clinical complications. Compared with healthy controls, CVID subjects showed increased TCRbeta clonality (t-test p = 0.018), a feature most characteristic of about a third of subjects. CVID TCRbeta sequences reportedly showed fewer deletions and N-nucleotide insertions and lacked highly modified clones with 13 or more V deletions.

CVID samples and control samples contributed equivalent amounts of genomic DNA as sequencing input. For every sample, a 60 bp segment covering the rearranged TCRbeta CDR3 region was amplified and then sequenced. TCRbeta amplification used the immunoSEQ assay, a bias-corrected multiplex PCR with high-throughput sequencing. On the authors' methods: Every unique nucleotide sequence was considered a clone and was annotated with V, D and J genes, copy number and frequency. Sequences were labeled productive if in frame, and non-productive if out of frame or containing stop codons. As previously described, Shannon's entropy was used to calculate clonality. The predicted amino acid sequences of productive clones were used to derive mean CDR3 Kyte-Doolittle hydropathy. Hierarchical clustering of scaled V gene usage was performed with the R hclust function using Manhattan distance and complete linkage. To assess clone sharing by CDR3 amino acid sequence, 12 repertoires per group were resampled over 100 rounds. The repertoires were screened for about 70 published EBV-specific TCRbeta sequences and a few hundred published CMV-specific TCRbeta sequences. Analysis left out a couple of CVID samples that produced under 10,000 sequences, so about 41 CVID repertoires remained. The source is immuneACCESS, and TCRdb retained only in-frame sequences with V and J called. Part of the clones is not carried over; for the studies checked, unresolved V genes explain less than half of this, and the remainder is unexplained. That table supplies the V and J calls and clone size; D and trimming were determined from the DNA. The sample records about 37,000 clones, none occurring a single time. The ten largest account for roughly 3.2% of the sample.

Predominantly Caucasian heritage was noted among both the CVID patients and the healthy controls. Heparinized peripheral whole blood samples of about 5 to 8.5 ml were obtained from each donor. Genomic DNA from adults with common variable immune deficiency (CVID) and from healthy adult controls was used to sequence TCRbeta CDR3 repertoires. The control group was made up of about 22 healthy adult volunteers (about ten male and around twelve female) whose ages ranged from 23 to 66 years, with a mean age of approximately 32. Diluted blood was density-centrifuged over Hypaque 1077 or Ficoll-Paque to isolate peripheral blood mononuclear cells. Genomic DNA was obtained from unsorted mononuclear cells through either Qiagen column purification or a centrifugation-based method. Based on the germline V gene, the CDR1 and CDR2 sequences are SNHLY and FYNNEI. The V end gives up 5 bases and the J end 4 bases, leaving 7 bases in the junction not matched to a gene. From the cysteine up to the phenylalanine, the CDR3 has a length of 15 residues. The CDR3 was read in part: 36 bases, with the frame set at base 1.

Recombination connected TRBV2 to TRBJ1-5; 8 central bases correspond to TRBD1. The source of this sequence is a person between 18 and 75 years old in good health. Sequenced material: peripheral blood mononuclear cells. CDR3 DNA, as far as it was read: TGTGCCAGCAGTCAACGGGACAGGCGAAATCAGCCC. Its product reads: CASSQRDRRNQP. The entire CDR3 is CASSQRDRRNQPQHF. Supplemented by the reference TRBV2 and TRBJ1-5 proteins around the CDR3, the complete variable domain is EPEVTQTPSHQVTQMGQEVILRCVPISNHLYFYWYRQILGQKVEFLVSFYNNEISEKSEIFDDQFSVERPDGSNFTLKIRSTKLEDSAMYFCASSQRDRRNQPQHFGDGTRLSIL.